Presented here are 23 T cell receptor beta chains from one specimen sequenced in a study of CD8 T cells in ankylosing spondylitis. TCRdb ran MiXCR on the 5' RACE reads and lists one entry per CDR3 protein. The repertoire holds about 160,000 distinct CDR3 sequences, with under 55% as singletons. Sequencing input: synovial fluid, either unsorted or a sorted T cell fraction (not recorded which). The receptors originated from a male donor with ankylosing spondylitis.

CDR3: CSVLGQHTEAFF. CDR3 nucleotide sequence: TGCAGCGTTTTGGGCCAGCACACTGAAGCTTTCTTT. This chain uses TRBV29-1 with TRBJ1-1; D gene ambiguous. This CDR3 is 12 amino acids long. Trimming shortened V by 5 bases and J by 3 bases, and 10 bases separated the two germline ends. Germline-derived CDR1 and CDR2 are SQVTM and ANQGSEA.

The rearrangement links TRBV10-2 to TRBJ1-2; D remains ambiguous. This CDR3 is built from 10 residues. The germline V gene encodes CDR1 WSHSY and CDR2 SAAADI. The V end was cut by 8 bases, the J end by 7 bases, with 8 bases between. CDR3 DNA sequence: TGCGCCAGCGGAAAGGTTGGCTACACCTTC. Encoded protein: CASGKVGYTF.

This clonotype was seen more than once but under ten times. The V and J genes are TRBV2 and TRBJ2-7; D gene unclear. V was cut by 2 bases and J by 2 bases, with 7 bases left in between. Per the germline V gene, CDR1 is SNHLY and CDR2 is FYNNEI. The CDR3 covers 13 residues. This CDR3 is CASSEIRPYEQYF. The CDR3 DNA is TGTGCCAGCAGTGAAATAAGGCCCTACGAGCAGTACTTC.

This clonotype was detected ten times or more. The chain couples TRBV3-1 to TRBJ2-7; D gene ambiguous. Trimming left V 0 bases short and J 0 bases short, with 9 bases between. The CDR3 is 15 amino acids. Germline CDR1 reads LGHDT; CDR2 reads YNNKEL (reference sequence). The CDR3 bases are TGTGCCAGCAGCCAAGATGGAAGGAGCTCCTACGAGCAGTACTTC. The encoded protein is CASSQDGRSSYEQYF.

This chain links TRBV7-6 with TRBJ2-7, with D tentatively TRBD1 (6 bases). Trimming took off 5 bases at V and 0 bases at J, with 11 bases between the two ends. CDR1 and CDR2 from the germline V gene are SGHVS and FNYEAQ. The CDR3 is made up of 14 amino acids. The CDR3 nucleotides read TGTGCCAGCAGCCCCAGGGGTCCCTCCTACGAGCAGTACTTC. It translates to CASSPRGPSYEQYF.

V and J are TRBV5-1 and TRBJ2-1; 7 bases match TRBD2. CDR1 SGHRS and CDR2 YFSETQ come from the germline V gene. Losses at the gene ends were 4 bases for V and 0 bases for J; bases not matched to a gene: 7. There are 16 residues in the CDR3. The CDR3 here is CASSPAGASSYNEQFF. In DNA, the CDR3 is TGCGCCAGCAGCCCCGCGGGAGCTTCCTCCTACAATGAGCAGTTCTTC.

The V and J genes are TRBV29-1 and TRBJ2-1; D is ambiguous. Trimming shortened V by 5 bases and J by 0 bases, and 8 bases separated the two germline ends. The germline V gene encodes CDR1 SQVTM and CDR2 ANQGSEA. This CDR3 region has 13 residues. CDR3 protein: CSVRRNSYNEQFF. The CDR3 DNA sequence: TGCAGCGTTAGGAGAAACTCCTACAATGAGCAGTTCTTC.

This clonotype appeared once. The chain is built from TRBV15 and TRBJ1-1; 7 nucleotides align to TRBD1. Germline V lookup: CDR1 LNHNV, CDR2 YYDKDF (reference sequence). This CDR3 spans 15 amino acids. V lost 5 bases to trimming and J lost 4 bases; unmatched junction nucleotides: 10. The DNA of the CDR3 is TGTGCCACCAGCGATCCTACAGGGGCAGGCACTGAAGCTTTCTTT. Translation gives CATSDPTGAGTEAFF.

This clonotype was found a few times. The gene calls are TRBV12-3 or TRBV12-4 and TRBJ1-3; D is unresolved. Trimming left V 6 bases short and J 0 bases short, with 12 bases between. CDR3 length equals 15 residues. CDR3: CASRRRLNSGNTIYF. CDR3 nucleotide sequence: TGTGCCAGCAGACGACGACTGAACTCTGGAAACACCATATATTTT.

The rearrangement joins TRBV4-2 to TRBJ2-7, with D uncertain. Per germline, CDR1 LGHNA and CDR2 YNFKEQ. This CDR3 has 15 residues. Trimming cost V 1 base and J 3 bases, with 13 bases left between them. The CDR3 is CASSQGTVRSYEQYF. DNA for the CDR3: TGTGCCAGCAGCCAAGGGACGGTTAGGAGCTACGAGCAGTACTTC.

CDR3 in DNA: TGTGCCAGCAGCTTCCCCACAGTCTCCACCGGGGAGCTGTTTTTT. Protein product: CASSFPTVSTGELFF. The chain joins TRBV7-2 to TRBJ2-2; no clear D gene. There are 15 residues in the CDR3. CDR1 is SGHTA, CDR2 FQGNSA, per germline. The V end lost 3 bases, the J end lost 4 bases, and 12 bases lay between the germline ends.

The chain couples TRBV14 to TRBJ1-4, with D possibly being TRBD1 (5 bases). Germline V gene lookup returns CDR1 SGHDN and CDR2 FVKESK. V gave up 0 bases and J gave up 13 bases, with 30 bases separating them. This CDR3 has 19 amino acids. The CDR3 DNA reads TGTGCCAGCAGCCAAGAATTACAAATTCCGGGACCCCGTACCGAAGGACTGTTTTTT. Amino acids: CASSQELQIPGPRTEGLFF.

The rearrangement joins TRBV28 to TRBJ2-2; the D gene is possibly TRBD1 (6 bases). Trimming cost V 6 bases and J 0 bases, with 11 bases left between them. CDR3 length equals 15 residues. Germline V lookup: CDR1 MDHEN, CDR2 SYDVKM. The CDR3 loop reads CASRNRVANTGELFF. In DNA, the CDR3 is TGTGCCAGCAGGAACAGGGTCGCGAACACCGGGGAGCTGTTTTTT.

In this sample, this clonotype turned up a few times. The chain joins TRBV6-1 to TRBJ2-7, with 7 bases identical to TRBD2. V was pared by 3 bases and J by 2 bases, with 4 bases of the junction left unmatched. This CDR3 region has 14 residues. In germline, CDR1 is MNHNS, CDR2 SASEGT. The CDR3 spells CASSDPSGTYEQYF. Written as DNA, the CDR3 is TGTGCCAGCAGTGACCCTAGCGGTACCTACGAGCAGTACTTC.

The rearrangement uses TRBV29-1 and TRBJ2-7; perhaps D is TRBD1 or TRBD2 (5 bases each). V shed 5 bases and J shed 6 bases, with 17 bases lying between them. The CDR3 is 13 residues long. Germline V lookup: CDR1 SQVTM, CDR2 ANQGSEA. The CDR3 coding sequence is TGCAGCGTTCTCATCAGGGTGGGAGTCGAGCAGTACTTC. This translates into CSVLIRVGVEQYF.

The chain is built from TRBV4-2 and TRBJ1-3; possible D gene TRBD1, 6 bases. This CDR3 contains 18 residues. Germline CDR1 reads LGHNA; CDR2 reads YNFKEQ. Trimming stripped 0 bases from V and 7 bases from J, with 22 bases between. Here the CDR3 reads CASSQEGRGQGKWNTIYF. The CDR3 DNA reads as TGTGCCAGCAGCCAAGAGGGCCGGGGGCAGGGGAAGTGGAACACCATATATTTT.

This clonotype was found a few times. The chain combines TRBV27 with TRBJ2-7; TRBD2 is a possible D gene (5 bases). Trimming stripped 5 bases from V and 0 bases from J, with 8 bases between. CDR1 and CDR2 (germline): MNHEY, SMNVEV (reference sequence). CDR3 size: 13 residues. In nucleotides, the CDR3 is TGTGCCAGCAGTCCCGGGATCTCCTACGAGCAGTACTTC. Its translation: CASSPGISYEQYF.

V and J are TRBV27 and TRBJ1-2, with D possibly TRBD1 on 6 matching bases. Germline lookup yields CDR1 MNHEY and CDR2 SMNVEV (reference sequence). Trimming took 4 bases from V and 4 from J, leaving 19 bases between them. This CDR3 spans 16 amino acids. CDR3 DNA sequence: TGTGCCAGCAGTTCACAACAGGGCGCCACCATCTATGGCTACACCTTC. Amino acids: CASSSQQGATIYGYTF.

This clonotype was counted many times. The CDR3 is CAISEPVGGPPKQSTDTQYF. The CDR3 DNA reads as TGTGCCATCAGTGAGCCAGTTGGGGGGCCACCTAAACAAAGCACAGATACGCAGTATTTT. The chain employs TRBV10-3 and TRBJ2-3, with D perhaps TRBD1 or TRBD2 (6 bases each). Trimming removed 2 bases from V and 0 bases from J, with 24 bases in between. Looked up from germline, CDR1 is ENHRY and CDR2 is SYGVKD. This CDR3 spans 20 amino acids.

The chain recombines TRBV7-8 with TRBJ2-1, with 8 positions matching TRBD2. The CDR3 extends over 15 amino acids. The V segment lost 5 bases and the J segment 9 bases; nucleotides outside the gene matches: 12. The germline V gene has CDR1 SGHVS and CDR2 FQNEAQ. CDR3 loop: CASSKGLAGVGEQFF. DNA of the CDR3: TGTGCCAGCAGCAAAGGACTAGCTGGGGTGGGTGAGCAGTTCTTC.

The rearrangement joins TRBV4-2 to TRBJ1-1, with 9 nucleotides matching TRBD1. The CDR3 spans 17 residues. CDR1 is LGHNA, CDR2 YNFKEQ, per germline. V shed 1 base, J shed 3 bases, and the junction held 9 bases outside the gene matches. CDR3 loop: CASSQVPGQGWDTEAFF. In DNA form, the CDR3 reads TGTGCCAGCAGCCAAGTCCCGGGACAGGGCTGGGACACTGAAGCTTTCTTT.

This chain joins TRBV4-3 and TRBJ2-3, with D tentatively TRBD2 (6 bases). Trimming took off 1 base at V and 5 bases at J, with 22 bases between the two ends. This CDR3 has 18 residues. Germline V gene data show CDR1 as LGHNA and CDR2 as YSLEER. CDR3 coding DNA: TGCGCCAGCAGCCAAGGTCTAATTGGGGAGGCCCCGGGAGATACGCAGTATTTT. Amino acid sequence: CASSQGLIGEAPGDTQYF.

The CDR3 bases are TGTGCCAGCAGCTTAATAGGCGGGAGGCCCGTCGGGGATACGCAGTATTTT. Its protein is CASSLIGGRPVGDTQYF. This chain connects TRBV7-3 to TRBJ2-3; 8 nucleotides match TRBD2. Trimming at V came to 1 base and at J to 6 bases, leaving 12 bases not matched to a gene. The CDR3 has 17 residues. Germline assignment: CDR1 SGHTA and CDR2 FQGTGA.